This T cell receptor (beta chain) appears in the sequencing data of a study of T-cell memory formation after mild COVID-19. General observations from the study: Pre-infection memory harbored some responding clones, suggesting cross-reactive memory joined.

CDR3 length equals 13 residues. V lost 1 base to trimming and J lost 5 bases, with 8 bases between them. The germline V gene encodes CDR1 SGHVS and CDR2 FNYEAQ. From the 5' RACE reads, TCRdb called clonotypes with MiXCR, one entry per CDR3 protein. In the table there are around 340,000 distinct CDR3 sequences, roughly 14% of which are singletons. In this sample, this clonotype turned up a few times. Its antigen is not identified. The TCR comes from a man between 18 and 35 years old who had mild COVID-19 (a few samples of this study predate the infection). Cell type and time point are not known. Sequencing was carried out using PBMCs or a T cell subset sorted from them (not recorded which). This chain connects TRBV7-6 to TRBJ2-5; no definite D call. The CDR3: CASSLGPVETQYF. DNA for the CDR3: TGTGCCAGCAGCTTAGGTCCGGTCGAGACCCAGTACTTC.